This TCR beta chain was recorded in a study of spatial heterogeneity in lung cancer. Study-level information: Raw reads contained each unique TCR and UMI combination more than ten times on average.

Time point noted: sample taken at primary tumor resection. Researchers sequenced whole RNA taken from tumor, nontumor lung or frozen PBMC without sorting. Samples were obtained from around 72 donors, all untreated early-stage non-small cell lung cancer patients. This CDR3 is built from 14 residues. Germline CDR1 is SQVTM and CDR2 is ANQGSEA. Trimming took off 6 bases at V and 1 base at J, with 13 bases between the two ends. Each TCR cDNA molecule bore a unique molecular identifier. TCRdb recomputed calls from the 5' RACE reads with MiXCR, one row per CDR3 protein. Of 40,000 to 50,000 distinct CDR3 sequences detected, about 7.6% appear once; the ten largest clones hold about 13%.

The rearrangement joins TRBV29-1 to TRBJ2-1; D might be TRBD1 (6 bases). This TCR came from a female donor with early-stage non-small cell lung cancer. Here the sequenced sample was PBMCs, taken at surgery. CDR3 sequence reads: CSVLGASSYNEQFF. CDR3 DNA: TGCAGCGTCCTGGGGGCCTCATCCTACAATGAGCAGTTCTTC.